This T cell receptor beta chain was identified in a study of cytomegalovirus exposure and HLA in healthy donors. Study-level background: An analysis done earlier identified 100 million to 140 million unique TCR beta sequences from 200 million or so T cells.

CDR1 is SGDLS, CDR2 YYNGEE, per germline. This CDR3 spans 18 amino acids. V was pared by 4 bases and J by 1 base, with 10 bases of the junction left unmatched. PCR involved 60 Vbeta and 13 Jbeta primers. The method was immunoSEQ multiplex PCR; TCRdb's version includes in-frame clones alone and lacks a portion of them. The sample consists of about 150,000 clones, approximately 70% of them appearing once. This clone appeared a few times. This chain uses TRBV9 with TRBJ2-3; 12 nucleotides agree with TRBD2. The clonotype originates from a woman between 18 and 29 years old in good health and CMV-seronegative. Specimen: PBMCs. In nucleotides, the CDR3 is TGTGCCAGCAGCCCGCTAGCGGGGGGGCTTTACGGCACAGATACGCAGTATTTT. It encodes CASSPLAGGLYGTDTQYF.